The 11 T cell receptor beta chains below all came from one sample that was sequenced in a study of T cells in women clearing cervical HPV infection. Profiled with immunoSEQ multiplex PCR; TCRdb holds only in-frame clones, not every one. With 20,000 or so clones in the sample, the ten largest clones hold under 6.5%. Sequencing was performed on blood buffy coat. The receptors come from a woman aged 18 to 75 with a cervical HPV16 infection that either progressed to CIN3+ or cleared (not recorded which).

Remarks on this clone: Coverage ceases 3 residues before the CDR3 finishes, and the germline J gene fills in the end. This sequence joins TRBV19 and TRBJ1-1, with 7 positions matching TRBD1. V shed 8 bases and J 2 bases; nucleotides not matched to a gene: 17. Germline V lookup: CDR1 LNHDA, CDR2 SQIVND (reference sequence). The CDR3 is made up of 17 amino acids. The CDR3 is CASRPGFSRQGNTEAFF. CDR3 DNA, as far as it was read: TGTGCCAGTCGACCGGGGTTCTCACGACAGGGTAACACTGAA.

Incomplete CDR3 DNA: TGTGCCAGTAGTATCATATATGGGGGGTACGATAGTCAGCCC. Residues: CASSIIYGGYDSQP. The entire CDR3 protein reads CASSIIYGGYDSQPQHF. This rearrangement joins TRBV19 to TRBJ1-5; a possible D gene is TRBD1 (5 bases). The CDR3 end is not reached by the read, which stops 3 residues before it; the germline J gene fills it in. From germline, CDR1 is LNHDA and CDR2 SQIVND (reference sequence). The germline V and J ends were trimmed by 3 bases and 6 bases, with 21 bases remaining between them. There are 17 residues in the CDR3.

With respect to this clone: The read terminates 3 residues ahead of where the CDR3 ends, so the germline J gene completes it. The gene calls are TRBV10-2 and TRBJ2-7; TRBD2 is a possible D gene (6 bases). V was clipped by 5 bases and J by 1 base, with 9 bases between them. Germline V gives CDR1 WSHSY, CDR2 SAAADI. This CDR3 is built from 13 residues. CDR3 bases read: TGCGCCAGCAGTAACCGGGGGTCCTACGAG. This encodes CASSNRGSYE. The full CDR3 protein reads CASSNRGSYEQYF.

Of note for this clone: The read gets to within 3 residues of the CDR3 end, and the germline J gene fills in the rest. This chain joins TRBV19 and TRBJ2-3, with 11 bases identical to TRBD2. Trimming took 5 bases from V and 7 from J; bases not matched to a gene: 5. The CDR3 is 14 amino acids. Germline CDR1 and CDR2: LNHDA and SQIVND (reference sequence). Partial CDR3 DNA: TGTGCCAGTAGTCTACTAGCGGGGGACAATACG. Its protein is CASSLLAGDNT. The entire CDR3 sequence reads CASSLLAGDNTQYF. Full variable domain (outside the CDR3, taken from reference TRBV19 and TRBJ2-3): DGGITQSPKYLFRKEGQNVTLSCEQNLNHDAMYWYRQDPGQGLRLIYYSQIVNDFQKGDIAEGYSVSREKKESFPLTVTSAQKNPTAFYLCASSLLAGDNTQYFGPGTRLTVL.

Details on this clone: The read finishes 3 residues shy of the CDR3 end, and the germline J gene is used to complete it. The V and J genes are TRBV10-3 and TRBJ2-7, with 8 bases aligning to TRBD1. CDR3 length: 13 amino acids. Germline CDR1 is ENHRY and CDR2 is SYGVKD. The J segment lost 6 bases and the V segment lost 3 bases, leaving 4 bases of the junction unmatched. The CDR3 DNA, read in part, is TGTGCCATCAGTGAAAGACAGGGGTCCGAG. Residues: CAISERQGSE. The entire CDR3 reads CAISERQGSEQYF.

Incomplete CDR3 DNA: TGCGCCAGCTCAGCGGGGGGTTCAGATACC. This translates into CASSAGGSDT. The entire CDR3 is CASSAGGSDTQYF. This chain links TRBV5-1 with TRBJ2-5; TRBD2 matches 9 bases. The read stops 3 residues short of the end of the CDR3; the missing end is completed from the germline J gene. Germline V gives CDR1 SGHRS, CDR2 YFSETQ. This CDR3 has 13 amino acids.

With regard to this clone: The CDR3 end lies 3 residues beyond the end of the read and is filled in from the germline J gene. V usage is TRBV11-2 and J usage is TRBJ2-1, with unresolved D. V dropped 1 base and J dropped 4 bases, with 8 bases sitting between them. This CDR3 comprises 14 residues. CDR1 is SGHAT and CDR2 is FQNNGV in the germline V gene. The CDR3 loop reads CASSLVTGYNEQFF. Partial CDR3 DNA: TGTGCCAGCAGCTTAGTCACCGGTTACAATGAG.

On this clone itself: The read ends 3 residues before the CDR3 terminus; that terminus is restored from the germline J gene. This sequence joins TRBV30 and TRBJ2-7, with unresolved D. Germline CDR1 and CDR2: GTSNPN and SVGIG (reference sequence). The CDR3 consists of 13 residues. V was trimmed by 0 bases and J by 4 bases, leaving 10 bases between them. CDR3 bases read: TGTGCCTGGAGTGTACTTGCCTATTACGAG. Translated: CAWSVLAYYE. The entire CDR3 reads CAWSVLAYYEQYF. The full variable domain, in which reference TRBV30 and TRBJ2-7 provide the parts outside the CDR3, is SQTIHQWPATLVQPVGSPLSLECTVEGTSNPNLYWYRQAAGRGLQLLFYSVGIGQISSEVPQNLSASRPQDRQFILSSKKLLLSDSGFYLCAWSVLAYYEQYFGPGTRLTVT.

Concerning this clone: The CDR3 is cut off 3 residues early in the read; its end comes from the germline J gene. The chain carries TRBV9 and TRBJ2-3, with 11 bases lining up with TRBD1. Germline-derived CDR1 and CDR2 are SGDLS and YYNGEE. This CDR3 has 18 amino acids. Trimming cost V 4 bases and J 3 bases; bases outside gene matches: 13. CDR3 region: CASSTGPGTGGGTDTQYF. CDR3 DNA (partial): TGTGCCAGCAGCACAGGCCCTGGGACAGGGGGTGGTACAGATACG.

CDR3 bases read: TGTGCCATCAGTGACAGGGTAGGCAATCAGCCC. Protein: CAISDRVGNQP. The full CDR3 sequence reads CAISDRVGNQPQHF. The chain is built from TRBV10-3 and TRBJ1-5, with D tentatively TRBD1 (5 bases). The CDR3 end is not reached by the read, which stops 3 residues before it; the germline J gene fills it in. The V gene's germline CDR1 is ENHRY and CDR2 SYGVKD. The CDR3 sequence is 14 residues long. Trimming took 3 bases from V and 2 from J, leaving 8 bases between them.

Regarding this clone: The read ends 3 residues shy of where the CDR3 ends; the end is completed using the germline J gene. The chain recombines TRBV30 with TRBJ2-7, with D possibly being TRBD2 (6 bases). Germline V gives CDR1 GTSNPN, CDR2 SVGIG (reference sequence). The CDR3 has 13 residues. V gave up 7 bases and J gave up 4 bases, with 17 bases separating them. The CDR3 DNA, read in part, is TGTGCCTATAAATCTACGGCGGGATACGAG. Protein: CAYKSTAGYE. Given in full, the CDR3 is CAYKSTAGYEQYF.